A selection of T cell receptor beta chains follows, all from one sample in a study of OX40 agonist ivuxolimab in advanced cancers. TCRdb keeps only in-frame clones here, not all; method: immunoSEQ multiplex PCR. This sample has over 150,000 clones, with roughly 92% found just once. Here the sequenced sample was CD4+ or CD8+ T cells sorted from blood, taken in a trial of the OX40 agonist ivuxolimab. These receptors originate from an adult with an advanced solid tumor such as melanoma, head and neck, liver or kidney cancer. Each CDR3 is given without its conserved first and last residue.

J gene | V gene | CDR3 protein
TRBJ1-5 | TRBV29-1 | SVDQGIGQPQH
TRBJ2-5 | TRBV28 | ASSSPGQDQETQY
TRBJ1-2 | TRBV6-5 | ASSYRTDNYGYT
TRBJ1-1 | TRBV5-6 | ASSLNPGGRDTEAF
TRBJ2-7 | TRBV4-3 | ASSHRTGDEQY
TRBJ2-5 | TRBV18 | ASSPTFGTGQETQY
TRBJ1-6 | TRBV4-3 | ASSQDIGAGTYNSPLH
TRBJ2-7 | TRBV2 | ASRDRGPEQY
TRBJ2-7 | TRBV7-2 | ASSLNGLSFFEQY
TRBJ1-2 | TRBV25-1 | ASSESRVWSRYGYT
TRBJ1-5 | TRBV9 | ASSGGQGEVQPQH
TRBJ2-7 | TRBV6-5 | ASSRSGTRSYEQY
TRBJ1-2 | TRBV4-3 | ASSPRITNYGYT
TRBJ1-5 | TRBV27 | ASRSSGHEYSNQPQH
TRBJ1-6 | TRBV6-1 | ASSEGQGRPSPLH
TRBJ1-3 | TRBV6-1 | ASSRTGAGNTIY
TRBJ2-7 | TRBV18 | ASSQGGGSTYEQY
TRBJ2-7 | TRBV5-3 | ARSHYEQY
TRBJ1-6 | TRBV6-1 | ASSGDRAGKNSPLH
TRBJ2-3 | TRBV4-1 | ASSPLAGGNTDTQY
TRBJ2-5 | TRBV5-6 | ASSFGQQETQY
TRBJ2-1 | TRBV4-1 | ASAGTGFLSPNEQF
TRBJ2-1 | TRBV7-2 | ASSLVLAGGNEQF
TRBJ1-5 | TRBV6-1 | ASRKQGYNQPQH
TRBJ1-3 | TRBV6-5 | ASSITPFSGNTIY
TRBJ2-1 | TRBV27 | ASASGRGEQF
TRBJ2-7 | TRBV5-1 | ASSLRSAGSSYEQY
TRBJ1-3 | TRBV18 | ASSQTGLSGNTIY
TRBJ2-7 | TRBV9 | ASSVGGPPYEQY
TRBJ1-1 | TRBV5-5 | ASSSAWGQGDTEAF
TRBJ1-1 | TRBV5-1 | ASIPTPGSTEAF
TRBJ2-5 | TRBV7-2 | ASSPGARGTQY
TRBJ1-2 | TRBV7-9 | ASGKAEGDYGYT
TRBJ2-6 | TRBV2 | ASSTGAYSGANVLT
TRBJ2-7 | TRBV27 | ASSLSGAAFYEQY
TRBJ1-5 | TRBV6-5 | ASKRVGQPQH
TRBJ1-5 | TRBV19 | ASSYRDRAFSNQPQH
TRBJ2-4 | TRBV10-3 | AISESGVNIQY
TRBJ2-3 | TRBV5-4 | ASSSGTSRLTDTQY
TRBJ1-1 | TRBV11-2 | ASSLVGVIGTEAF
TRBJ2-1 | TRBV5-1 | ASSLERDNEQF
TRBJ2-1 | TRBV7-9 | ASPGLAGGHGWDNEQF
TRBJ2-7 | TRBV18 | ASSPPGGGSSYEQY
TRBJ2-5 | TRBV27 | ASSPGETQY
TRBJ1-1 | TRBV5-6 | ASHKGGVGAF
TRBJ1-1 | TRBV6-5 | ASTPGVGAAEAF
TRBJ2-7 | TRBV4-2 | ASSQGWTESEQY
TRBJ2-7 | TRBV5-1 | ASSPGRGQTTYEQY
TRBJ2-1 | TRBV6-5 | ASSYGPYYEQF
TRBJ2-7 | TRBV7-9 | ASSPWGTGTYEQY
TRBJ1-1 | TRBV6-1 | ASSDRDEAF
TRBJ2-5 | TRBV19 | ASSIITSGGETQY
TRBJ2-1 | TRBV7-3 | ASSLSGLAGVNEQF
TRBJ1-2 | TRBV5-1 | ASSLDRANYGYT
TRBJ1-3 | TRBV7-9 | ASSLAVSGNTIY